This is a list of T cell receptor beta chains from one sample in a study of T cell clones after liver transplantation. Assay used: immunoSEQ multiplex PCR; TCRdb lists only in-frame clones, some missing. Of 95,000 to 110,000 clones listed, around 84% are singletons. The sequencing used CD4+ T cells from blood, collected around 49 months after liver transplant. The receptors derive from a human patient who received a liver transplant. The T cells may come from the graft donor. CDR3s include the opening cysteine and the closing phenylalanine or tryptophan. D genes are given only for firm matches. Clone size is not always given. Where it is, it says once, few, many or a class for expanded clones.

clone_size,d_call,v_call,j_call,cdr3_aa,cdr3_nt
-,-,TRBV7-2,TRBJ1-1,CASSLEFSGDTEAFF,TGTGCCAGCAGCTTAGAGTTTTCAGGGGACACTGAAGCTTTCTTT
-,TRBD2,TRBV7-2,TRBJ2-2,CASSFVGLAGVRELFF,TGTGCCAGCAGCTTTGTGGGACTAGCGGGAGTCAGGGAGCTGTTTTTT
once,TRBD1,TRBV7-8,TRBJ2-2,CASRSGTENTGELFF,TGTGCCAGCAGATCCGGGACAGAGAACACCGGGGAGCTGTTTTTT
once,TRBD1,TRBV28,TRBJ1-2,CASSWTGPNYGYTF,TGTGCCAGCAGTTGGACAGGGCCTAACTATGGCTACACCTTC
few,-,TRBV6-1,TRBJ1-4,CASSLRTDGNEKLFF,TGTGCCAGCAGTTTGCGGACAGACGGTAATGAAAAACTGTTTTTT
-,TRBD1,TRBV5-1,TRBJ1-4,CASSKQGAHNEKLFF,TGCGCCAGCAGCAAACAGGGGGCCCATAATGAAAAACTGTTTTTT
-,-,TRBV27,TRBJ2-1,CASSGSSYNEQFF,TGTGCCAGCTCGGGGAGCTCCTACAATGAGCAGTTCTTC
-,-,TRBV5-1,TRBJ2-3,CASSPGQTSTDTQYF,TGCGCCAGCAGCCCAGGGCAGACCAGCACAGATACGCAGTATTTT
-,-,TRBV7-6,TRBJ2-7,CASSLGDSLYEQYF,TGTGCCAGCAGCTTAGGGGACTCCTTATACGAGCAGTACTTC
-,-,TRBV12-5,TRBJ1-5,CASGSPGPMGGNQPQHF,TGTGCTAGTGGTTCCCCAGGGCCGATGGGCGGCAATCAGCCCCAGCATTTT
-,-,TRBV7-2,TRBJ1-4,CASSPGRFREKLFF,TGTGCCAGCAGCCCGGGAAGGTTTCGCGAAAAACTGTTTTTT
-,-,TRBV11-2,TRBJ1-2,CASSLVGIDRYYGYTF,TGTGCCAGCAGCTTAGTGGGAATCGACAGGTACTATGGCTACACCTTC
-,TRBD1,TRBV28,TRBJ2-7,CASSQTGGKLSEQYF,TGTGCCAGCAGCCAAACAGGGGGCAAGTTGAGCGAGCAGTACTTC
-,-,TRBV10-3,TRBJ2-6,CAISERVSVLTF,TGTGCCATCAGTGAGAGGGTGAGCGTCCTGACTTTC
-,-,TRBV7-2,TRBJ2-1,CASSLDYEQFF,TGTGCCAGCAGCTTAGACTATGAGCAGTTCTTC
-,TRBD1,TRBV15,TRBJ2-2,CATSRDRGQGTVTGELFF,TGTGCCACCAGCAGAGATAGGGGACAGGGGACGGTGACCGGGGAGCTGTTTTTT